The subject of this entry is one TCR beta chain. The antigen remains undetermined. Assembly of TCR beta libraries relied on iRepertoire HTBI primers together with Arm-PCR of CDR3 regions. Original processing notes: From all samples, identification returned 11 to 15 TRBJ and 60 or so TRBV segments. One entry per CDR3 protein results from TCRdb running MiXCR on the multiplex PCR reads. The V and J calls come from TCRdb's annotation, not from the publication. Of around 510,000 distinct CDR3 sequences listed, about a fifth were seen once; the top ten hold over 7.5%. This sample is part of a study of regulatory T cells in long-lasting Graves disease. Study-wide points: New patients shared around 980 public clonotypes, and persistent patients shared more, with approximately 2,600. Persistent disease preferred TRBV28, TRBJ1-2 and TRBJ2-5; new disease, TRBV20-1 and TRBJ2-1.

Time point defined: persistent/refractory GD, antithyroid drugs over 5 years with positive TRAb. Extracted PBMC RNA gave rise to the TCR library. CDR1 and CDR2 from the germline V gene are LGHDT and YNNKEL (reference sequence). J lost 4 bases, V lost 3 bases, and 0 bases had no gene match. This CDR3 spans 14 amino acids. The sequenced sample was peripheral blood mononuclear cells (PBMCs), obtained when the disease was refractory, from a patient treated with antithyroid drugs. The chain links TRBV3-1 to TRBJ2-5; TRBD1 aligns across 12 bases. The TCR originated in a female donor with Graves disease. Here the CDR3 reads CASSQGQGAETQYF. CDR3 in DNA: TGTGCCAGCAGCCAGGGACAGGGGGCAGAGACCCAGTACTTC.